This T cell receptor (beta chain) stems from a study of blood T cell repertoires in COVID-19. Profiling relied on immunoSEQ multiplex PCR, and the TCRdb table lists in-frame clones only, not all of them. The table has 200,000 to 250,000 clones, nearly 90% seen once. Trimming took 5 bases from V and 1 from J, leaving 12 bases between them. There are 15 residues in the CDR3. CDR1 is MNHEY, CDR2 SMNVEV, per germline (reference sequence). The genes are TRBV27 and TRBJ1-5; D ambiguous. The sequence was collected from a man between 18 and 35 years old with active or convalescent COVID-19. Sequencing input: peripheral blood. CDR3 loop: CASSRYSGSNQPQHF. The CDR3 DNA reads as TGTGCCAGCAGTCGGTATTCGGGGAGCAATCAGCCCCAGCATTTT.